This T cell receptor beta chain originates from a study of T cell repertoires in cytomegalovirus infection. Study context: Public TCR beta signature analysis indicated the presence of both CMV infection and matching HLA type. Study conclusions and caveats: Carriage of CMV together with the relevant HLA was identifiable through cumulative public TCR beta family frequency. Ex vivo, HLA-C-restricted CMV-specific TCR beta clonotypes prevailed over the rest of the response.

The CDR3 extends over 13 amino acids. Germline V gene lookup returns CDR1 SGHTA and CDR2 FQGTGA. The V segment lost 5 bases and the J segment 4 bases; nucleotides outside the gene matches: 3. This clonotype was found a few times. Its target is unknown. TCRdb ran MiXCR on the reads and lists one entry per CDR3 protein. The sample records 200,000 or so distinct CDR3 sequences, 28% being singletons. The sequenced sample consisted of PBMCs. The receptor was isolated from a human donor in good health (CMV status not recorded). Some clones in this sample may be carry-over from other donors' samples. The chain employs TRBV7-3 and TRBJ2-3; 7 bases align to TRBD1. The CDR3 region is CASSRQGADTQYF. Here the CDR3 DNA reads TGTGCCAGCAGCAGACAGGGTGCAGATACGCAGTATTTT.